What follows are 15 T cell receptor beta chains derived from one specimen sequenced in a study of cytomegalovirus exposure and HLA in healthy donors. The primer mix had 60 Vbeta and 13 Jbeta primers. The repertoire was sequenced with immunoSEQ multiplex PCR; TCRdb's copy has only in-frame clones and lacks some. The table lists some 130,000 clones, 80% of them singletons. The sequenced material came from PBMCs. These receptors originate from a man aged 25 to 40 in good health and CMV-seronegative.

The chain is built from TRBV28 and TRBJ1-4; 7 bases line up with TRBD1. V lost 2 bases, J lost 6 bases, and 9 bases stayed unmatched. CDR3 size: 16 residues. Germline V gene lookup returns CDR1 MDHEN and CDR2 SYDVKM. CDR3 loop: CASSLERTGLDEKLFF. The CDR3 DNA reads as TGTGCCAGCAGTTTAGAAAGGACAGGTCTGGATGAAAAACTGTTTTTT.

This chain uses TRBV6-5 with TRBJ1-3; D may be TRBD1 (6 bases). The V and J ends lost 6 bases and 1 base respectively, with 13 bases between them. From germline, CDR1 is MNHEY and CDR2 SVGAGI. The CDR3 length is 15 residues. The CDR3 is CASSPDSLSGNTIYF. The CDR3 DNA is TGTGCCAGCAGCCCGGACAGTCTTTCTGGAAACACCATATATTTT.

The chain has TRBV7-9 and TRBJ1-2; possibly TRBD1 for D (6 bases). The V end lost 4 bases, the J end lost 7 bases, and 19 bases lay between the germline ends. The CDR3 is 15 residues long. Germline CDR1 reads SEHNR; CDR2 reads FQNEAQ (reference sequence). The CDR3 protein is CASSSGNQGLSGYTF. The DNA of the CDR3 is TGTGCCAGCAGCTCCGGGAACCAGGGGCTGAGTGGCTACACCTTC.

J is TRBJ2-1 and V is TRBV10-3; 9 bases are a match to TRBD2. The CDR3 is made up of 16 amino acids. Germline CDR1 reads ENHRY; CDR2 reads SYGVKD. V dropped 5 bases and J dropped 4; count of bases not matched to a gene: 9. DNA of the CDR3: TGTGCCATCAGTTCTGTTAGCGGGAGTGGGTACAATGAGCAGTTCTTC. This translates into CAISSVSGSGYNEQFF.

This clone occurred once. The V and J genes are TRBV11-3 and TRBJ2-1; TRBD2 agrees at 12 bases. V shed 5 bases, J shed 9 bases, and the junction held 5 bases outside the gene matches. Per germline, CDR1 SGHNT and CDR2 YENEEA. There are 14 residues in the CDR3. This CDR3 reads CASSLTSGSAEQFF. For the CDR3, the DNA is TGTGCCAGCAGCCTGACTAGCGGGAGCGCTGAGCAGTTCTTC.

This chain links TRBV7-9 with TRBJ1-4, with D maybe TRBD1 (5 bases). CDR3 size: 16 residues. The V end lost 7 bases, the J end lost 8 bases, and 23 bases lay between the germline ends. Germline V gene sequence: CDR1 SEHNR, CDR2 FQNEAQ (reference sequence). The CDR3 region is CASIPPLGGRLEKLFF. CDR3 in DNA: TGTGCCAGCATCCCTCCCCTGGGGGGTCGGTTGGAAAAACTGTTTTTT.

The V gene is TRBV5-1, the J gene TRBJ2-3; 8 bases fit TRBD1. The CDR3 loop spans 14 amino acids. V lost 3 bases and J lost 5; bases outside the gene matches: 5. Germline-derived CDR1 and CDR2 are SGHRS and YFSETQ. This CDR3 is CASSSQGAKDTQYF. CDR3 nucleotide sequence: TGCGCCAGCAGCTCCCAGGGGGCTAAAGATACGCAGTATTTT.

V gene TRBV9 combines with J gene TRBJ2-3; D perhaps matches TRBD2 (5 bases). Germline loops: CDR1 SGDLS, CDR2 YYNGEE. Trimming shortened V by 4 bases and J by 0 bases, and 12 bases separated the two germline ends. This CDR3 has 15 amino acids. DNA for the CDR3: TGTGCCAGCAGCCTAACCGGGGAAAGCACAGATACGCAGTATTTT. Translating it yields CASSLTGESTDTQYF.

This chain connects TRBV5-6 to TRBJ1-6; D possibly corresponds to TRBD1 (6 bases). V was trimmed by 5 bases and J by 8 bases, leaving 17 bases between them. CDR1 and CDR2 from the germline V gene are SGHDT and YYEEEE. This CDR3 has 15 residues. As DNA, the CDR3 is TGTGCCAGCAGTTTCAGACAGGTCCGTGATTCACCCCTCCACTTT. As protein: CASSFRQVRDSPLHF.

This chain links TRBV29-1 with TRBJ2-3; a possible D gene is TRBD1 (5 bases). CDR3 length equals 14 residues. The V and J ends lost 1 base and 2 bases respectively, with 10 bases between them. From germline, CDR1 is SQVTM and CDR2 ANQGSEA. CDR3 coding DNA: TGCAGCGTTGAAGGTTCAGGGAACACAGATACGCAGTATTTT. Amino acids: CSVEGSGNTDTQYF.

This clone was recorded a few times. The chain employs TRBV10-1 and TRBJ2-1; D remains ambiguous. Germline lookup yields CDR1 WNHNN and CDR2 SYGVQD (reference sequence). CDR3 length equals 14 residues. The ends were cut back, 3 bases at V and 9 bases at J, with 15 bases in the middle. The CDR3: CASSDGPEPVEQFF. CDR3 in DNA: TGCGCCAGCAGTGATGGGCCCGAGCCCGTTGAGCAGTTCTTC.

The J gene is TRBJ2-7, the V gene TRBV11-2; D is possibly TRBD2 (6 bases). This CDR3 region has 16 residues. From germline, CDR1 is SGHAT and CDR2 FQNNGV. The V end was cut by 1 base, the J end by 3 bases, with 16 bases between. The DNA of the CDR3 is TGTGCCAGCAGCTTAGGTCCGGGAGAGTACGGCTACGAGCAGTACTTC. Translated: CASSLGPGEYGYEQYF. Looking up the rest from reference TRBV11-2 and TRBJ2-7 gives the full variable domain: EAGVAQSPRYKIIEKRQSVAFWCNPISGHATLYWYQQILGQGPKLLIQFQNNGVVDDSQLPKDRFSAERLKGVDSTLKIQPAKLEDSAVYLCASSLGPGEYGYEQYFGPGTRLTVT.

V is TRBV30 and J is TRBJ2-3, with D perhaps matching TRBD2 (5 bases). Germline V gene data show CDR1 as GTSNPN and CDR2 as SVGIG (reference sequence). V was cut by 4 bases and J by 4 bases, with 12 bases left in between. The CDR3 extends over 13 amino acids. Here the CDR3 DNA reads TGTGCCTGGAAGGGAGACACACCAGATACGCAGTATTTT. It encodes CAWKGDTPDTQYF.

The gene calls are TRBV7-6 and TRBJ2-1; 8 bases are a match to TRBD2. This CDR3 is 16 amino acids long. Per the germline V gene, CDR1 is SGHVS and CDR2 is FNYEAQ. V lost 1 base to trimming and J lost 4 bases; unmatched junction nucleotides: 6. The CDR3 is CASSLGPGLVYNEQFF. CDR3 nucleotide sequence: TGTGCCAGCAGCTTAGGACCGGGACTAGTTTACAATGAGCAGTTCTTC.

The chain joins TRBV27 to TRBJ2-7; weak D call: TRBD2 (5 bases). The CDR3 spans 14 residues. Trimming cost V 2 bases and J 2 bases, with 10 bases left between them. Germline loops: CDR1 MNHEY, CDR2 SMNVEV (reference sequence). In DNA, the CDR3 is TGTGCCAGCAGTTTAGGGAGTAACCCCTACGAGCAGTACTTC. Translating gives CASSLGSNPYEQYF.